Sequencing of this T cell receptor (beta chain) was carried out in a study of blood T cell repertoires in COVID-19. Study details: In each case, the material was cDNA or gDNA derived from T cells, B-cell-depleted T cells, or PBMCs.

The protocol was immunoSEQ multiplex PCR, while the TCRdb copy is restricted to in-frame clones and leaves out a portion. This sample has about 200,000 clones, with roughly 86% found just once. Germline CDR1 MNHEY, CDR2 SMNVEV (reference sequence). The CDR3 totals 15 residues. The ends were cut back, 5 bases at V and 1 base at J, with 15 bases in the middle. The V gene is TRBV27, the J gene TRBJ2-7, with a tentative D call TRBD2 (5 bases). This clonotype was obtained from a young woman with acute COVID-19. Material: PBMCs or T cells enriched from blood (not recorded which). For the CDR3, the DNA is TGTGCCAGCAGTGGCCTCGGGGTCGGGTCCTACGAGCAGTACTTC. It translates to CASSGLGVGSYEQYF.